The entry that follows covers one T cell receptor (beta chain) sequence. This entry is derived from a study of blood T cell repertoires in COVID-19. Whole-study context: From T cells, B-cell-depleted T cells, or PBMCs came the material, which was cDNA or gDNA.

V lost 5 bases to trimming and J lost 2 bases, with 18 bases between them. The CDR3 has 16 amino acids. In germline, CDR1 is SSHAT, CDR2 FNYEAQ (reference sequence). Only in-frame clones appear in the TCRdb table, and some are missing; sequencing was by immunoSEQ multiplex PCR. The table includes over 200,000 clones, around 75% detected once. Sequenced: peripheral blood. The TCR was taken from a human donor in a cohort sampled during active COVID-19. The chain has TRBV7-7 and TRBJ2-5; D is perhaps TRBD2 (6 bases). The CDR3 DNA sequence: TGTGCCAGCAGCCGATCGTCATCCCGGGAGCAAGAGACCCAGTACTTC. Translating gives CASSRSSSREQETQYF.